The source of this T cell receptor (beta chain) is a study of blood T cell repertoires in COVID-19. About the study: T cells, B-cell-depleted T cells, or PBMCs provided the cDNA or gDNA that served as material.

As handled by the study authors: Amplification of reference gene primers provided the estimated nucleated cell counts. The table came from immunoSEQ multiplex PCR; TCRdb's copy has only in-frame clones and leaves some out. D and trimming come from the DNA, and the V and J calls and clone size come from that table. The table lists about 350,000 clones, around nine tenths of them singletons. Germline CDR1 is SGHNT and CDR2 is YENEEA. The V gene lost 5 bases and the J gene lost 5 bases, with 3 bases spanning the gap. This CDR3 contains 11 residues. The rearrangement links TRBV11-3 to TRBJ2-2, with D unclear. The sequencing input was peripheral blood. The receptor's source is a woman between 18 and 29 years old who had recovered from COVID-19. This chain's CDR3 is CASSATGELFF. Here the CDR3 DNA reads TGTGCCAGCAGCGCGACCGGGGAGCTGTTTTTT.